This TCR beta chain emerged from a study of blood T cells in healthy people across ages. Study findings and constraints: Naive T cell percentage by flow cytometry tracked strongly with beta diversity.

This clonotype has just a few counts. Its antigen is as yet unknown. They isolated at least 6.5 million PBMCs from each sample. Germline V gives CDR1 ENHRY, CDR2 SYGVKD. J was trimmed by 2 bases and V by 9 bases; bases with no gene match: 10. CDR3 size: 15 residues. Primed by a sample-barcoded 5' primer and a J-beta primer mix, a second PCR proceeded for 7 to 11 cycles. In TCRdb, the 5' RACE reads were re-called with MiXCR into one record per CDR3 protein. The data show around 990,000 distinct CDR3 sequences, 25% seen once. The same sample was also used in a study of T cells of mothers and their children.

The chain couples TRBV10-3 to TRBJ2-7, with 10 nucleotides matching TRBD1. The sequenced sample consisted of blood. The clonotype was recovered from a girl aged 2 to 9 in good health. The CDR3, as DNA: TGTGCCATTACTGCCGGGACAGGGGAGCCCTACGAGCAGTACTTC. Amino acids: CAITAGTGEPYEQYF.